A selection of T cell receptor beta chains follows, all from one sample in a study of T cell repertoires in cytomegalovirus infection. TCRdb ran MiXCR on the reads and lists one entry per CDR3 protein. The table records 900,000 to 950,000 distinct CDR3 sequences, approximately 31% of them present only once. Antigens for these TCRs are unknown. The sample in question was cultured CD8+ T cells from PBMCs, obtained from culture after CMV antigen stimulation. The receptors stem from a human donor in good health (CMV status not recorded). Some clones in this sample may be carry-over from other donors' samples. The CDR3 runs from the conserved cysteine through the conserved F or W. Fields, in order: clone size, D gene, J gene, V gene, CDR3 DNA, CDR3 protein. D genes are given only for firm matches. The size field is filled for only some rows; it gives once, few, many or a size class.

clone_size: few; d_call: TRBD1; j_call: TRBJ1-2; v_call: TRBV27; cdr3_nt: TGTGCCAGCAGTTTATCCCCGACAGGGGGTGGCTACACCTTC; cdr3_aa: CASSLSPTGGGYTF
clone_size: few; d_call: .; j_call: TRBJ2-4; v_call: TRBV27; cdr3_nt: TGTGCCAGCAGTTCCAGTTGGGGAGCCAAAAACATTCAGTACTTC; cdr3_aa: CASSSSWGAKNIQYF
clone_size: .; d_call: .; j_call: TRBJ1-1; v_call: TRBV27; cdr3_nt: TGTGCCAGCAGTTCGGGGGTTGACACTGAAGCTTTCTTT; cdr3_aa: CASSSGVDTEAFF
clone_size: .; d_call: TRBD1; j_call: TRBJ1-2; v_call: TRBV25-1; cdr3_nt: TGTGCCAGCAGTGGCCTCCGGGACAGGGGTCTGCGCGGATATGGCTACACCTTC; cdr3_aa: CASSGLRDRGLRGYGYTF
clone_size: .; d_call: TRBD2; j_call: TRBJ2-7; v_call: TRBV27; cdr3_nt: TGTGCCAGCAGTTTAATTGGGACTAGCTCAAGCCAGTACTTC; cdr3_aa: CASSLIGTSSSQYF
clone_size: few; d_call: .; j_call: TRBJ2-1; v_call: TRBV10-3; cdr3_nt: TGTGCCATCAGTGAACAGGGCATCGGTCGAGGCAATGAGCAGTTCTTC; cdr3_aa: CAISEQGIGRGNEQFF
clone_size: .; d_call: .; j_call: TRBJ1-5; v_call: TRBV6-1; cdr3_nt: TGTGCCAGCAGAGACGGGACGTCGGCTAGTCAGCCCCAGCATTTT; cdr3_aa: CASRDGTSASQPQHF
clone_size: .; d_call: .; j_call: TRBJ2-1; v_call: TRBV20-1; cdr3_nt: TGCAGTGCCCCGGCCGCCCAGTGGGGGGGCTTCTATGAGCAGTTCTTC; cdr3_aa: CSAPAAQWGGFYEQFF
clone_size: .; d_call: .; j_call: TRBJ2-2; v_call: TRBV5-3; cdr3_nt: TGTGCCAGCAGCTCTAAACAAGTAAACACCGGGGAGCTGTTTTTT; cdr3_aa: CASSSKQVNTGELFF
clone_size: .; d_call: .; j_call: TRBJ2-1; v_call: TRBV20-1; cdr3_nt: TGCAGTGCTAGAGATCTCCTCTGGGATGAGCAGTTCTTC; cdr3_aa: CSARDLLWDEQFF
clone_size: once; d_call: TRBD1; j_call: TRBJ1-1; v_call: TRBV29-1; cdr3_nt: TGCAGCGTTCAAAGACAGGGAACAGCTTTCTTT; cdr3_aa: CSVQRQGTAFF
clone_size: few; d_call: TRBD1; j_call: TRBJ2-1; v_call: TRBV6-5; cdr3_nt: TGTGCCACCCTAACGTTCCAGGGGGCTAACAATGAGCAGTTCTTC; cdr3_aa: CATLTFQGANNEQFF
clone_size: .; d_call: .; j_call: TRBJ2-7; v_call: TRBV29-1; cdr3_nt: TGCAGCGTTGCTGGCAACTCCTACGAGCAGTACTTC; cdr3_aa: CSVAGNSYEQYF
clone_size: .; d_call: .; j_call: TRBJ2-1; v_call: TRBV19; cdr3_nt: TGTGCCAGTAGTATGGCCCCGAACAATGAGCAGTTCTTC; cdr3_aa: CASSMAPNNEQFF
clone_size: many; d_call: TRBD1; j_call: TRBJ1-5; v_call: TRBV28; cdr3_nt: TGTGCCAGCAGCCCCGGGACAGGGGGCTCTGGCAATCAGCCCCAGCATTTT; cdr3_aa: CASSPGTGGSGNQPQHF
clone_size: few; d_call: TRBD1; j_call: TRBJ2-2; v_call: TRBV11-3; cdr3_nt: TGTGCCAGCAGCGCCCCCAATCAGGGGGCGGGCGGGGAGCTGTTTTTT; cdr3_aa: CASSAPNQGAGGELFF
clone_size: few; d_call: .; j_call: TRBJ2-1; v_call: TRBV7-9; cdr3_nt: TGTGCCGCGGTCCAGGGCTCCTACAATGAGCAGTTCTTC; cdr3_aa: CAAVQGSYNEQFF
clone_size: few; d_call: .; j_call: TRBJ1-1; v_call: TRBV7-6; cdr3_nt: TGTGCCAGCAGCTTAGGGGAAGACGCCGAAGCTTTCTTT; cdr3_aa: CASSLGEDAEAFF
clone_size: .; d_call: .; j_call: TRBJ1-2; v_call: TRBV3-1; cdr3_nt: TGTGCCAGCAGCCAAGGACGCGGATATAACTATGGCTACACCTTC; cdr3_aa: CASSQGRGYNYGYTF
clone_size: few; d_call: TRBD1; j_call: TRBJ2-3; v_call: TRBV7-9; cdr3_nt: TGTGCCAGCAGCCAGGGCCCGGGACAGGGAACAGATACGCAGTATTTT; cdr3_aa: CASSQGPGQGTDTQYF
clone_size: few; d_call: .; j_call: TRBJ2-7; v_call: TRBV7-9; cdr3_nt: TGTGCCAGCAGCTGGGGGCAGGTCGAGCAGTACTTC; cdr3_aa: CASSWGQVEQYF
clone_size: .; d_call: TRBD1; j_call: TRBJ1-1; v_call: TRBV6-2/TRBV6-3; cdr3_nt: TGTGCCAGCAGTCCACTTGGGACAGGGGCTGAAGCTTTCTTT; cdr3_aa: CASSPLGTGAEAFF
clone_size: .; d_call: .; j_call: TRBJ2-1; v_call: TRBV11-2; cdr3_nt: TGTGCCAGCAGCTTAGTAGGGGCCCTTAACAATGAGCAGTTCTTC; cdr3_aa: CASSLVGALNNEQFF
clone_size: .; d_call: .; j_call: TRBJ1-1; v_call: TRBV6-2/TRBV6-3; cdr3_nt: TGTGCCAGCAGTTACCCGGACCTACTTGGGGCTTTCTTT; cdr3_aa: CASSYPDLLGAFF
clone_size: few; d_call: .; j_call: TRBJ1-1; v_call: TRBV6-2/TRBV6-3; cdr3_nt: TGTGCCAGCAGCCGCAGGGGACCCATGAACACTGAAGCTTTCTTT; cdr3_aa: CASSRRGPMNTEAFF
clone_size: few; d_call: TRBD1; j_call: TRBJ1-2; v_call: TRBV10-3; cdr3_nt: TGTGCCATCACCCTGAATACCCGGGACAGACCCCTTGGCTACACCTTC; cdr3_aa: CAITLNTRDRPLGYTF
clone_size: .; d_call: .; j_call: TRBJ1-3; v_call: TRBV5-1; cdr3_nt: TGCGCCAGCAGCTCCGGGACACCCTCGCGTCTAAACACCATATATTTT; cdr3_aa: CASSSGTPSRLNTIYF
clone_size: few; d_call: .; j_call: TRBJ1-2; v_call: TRBV4-1; cdr3_nt: TGCGCCAGCAGCCCCTCAGGCAGGGGCTACACCTTC; cdr3_aa: CASSPSGRGYTF
clone_size: .; d_call: TRBD1; j_call: TRBJ2-5; v_call: TRBV19; cdr3_nt: TGTGCCAGTAGTAGTCGGGCCGGGACAGGGGGCTGGGAGACCCAGTACTTC; cdr3_aa: CASSSRAGTGGWETQYF
clone_size: .; d_call: .; j_call: TRBJ2-2; v_call: TRBV6-5; cdr3_nt: TGTGCCAGCAGTTTCGGGTTTGGGACCTCGCACAGTGGCGGGGAGCTGTTTTTT; cdr3_aa: CASSFGFGTSHSGGELFF
clone_size: .; d_call: .; j_call: TRBJ2-2; v_call: TRBV14; cdr3_nt: TGTGCCAGCAGCCAACGGGTTGGCACCGGGGAGCTGTTTTTT; cdr3_aa: CASSQRVGTGELFF
clone_size: .; d_call: TRBD1; j_call: TRBJ1-2; v_call: TRBV10-3; cdr3_nt: TGTGCCATCAGCGGGACAGGGGTGACCAACTATGGCTACACCTTC; cdr3_aa: CAISGTGVTNYGYTF
clone_size: few; d_call: .; j_call: TRBJ1-5; v_call: TRBV7-9; cdr3_nt: TGTGCCAGCAGCCCTAGAGGAACAGAGGGGGTAGAGCCCCAGCATTTT; cdr3_aa: CASSPRGTEGVEPQHF
clone_size: .; d_call: .; j_call: TRBJ1-2; v_call: TRBV6-2/TRBV6-3; cdr3_nt: TGTGCCAGCAGTGCCTCGAGGGGCAAGAACGGCTACACCTTC; cdr3_aa: CASSASRGKNGYTF
clone_size: .; d_call: .; j_call: TRBJ1-5; v_call: TRBV6-8; cdr3_nt: TGTGCCAGCAGTTACTCGTTCGGGGTAAATCAGCCCCAGCATTTT; cdr3_aa: CASSYSFGVNQPQHF
clone_size: many; d_call: .; j_call: TRBJ1-2; v_call: TRBV7-6; cdr3_nt: TGTGCCAGCAGCCCCGCAGGGGTAGCGCATGGGTATGGCTACACCTTC; cdr3_aa: CASSPAGVAHGYGYTF
clone_size: .; d_call: .; j_call: TRBJ1-5; v_call: TRBV27; cdr3_nt: TGTGCCAGCAGTTTATCGGGGCCGGGGATCATTTATTGGCCCCAGCATTTT; cdr3_aa: CASSLSGPGIIYWPQHF
clone_size: .; d_call: TRBD1; j_call: TRBJ1-2; v_call: TRBV9; cdr3_nt: TGTGCCAGCAGCGCCCTGTACCGGTCTGGACAGGGGAGAGAGGATGGCTGCACCTTC; cdr3_aa: CASSALYRSGQGREDGCTF
clone_size: few; d_call: TRBD1; j_call: TRBJ2-3; v_call: TRBV12-3/TRBV12-4; cdr3_nt: TGTGCCAGCAGTCCCAACCCTGGGACAGGGAAGGATGATACGCAGTATTTT; cdr3_aa: CASSPNPGTGKDDTQYF
clone_size: many; d_call: .; j_call: TRBJ2-7; v_call: TRBV7-9; cdr3_nt: TGTGCCAGCAGCCCCCGGGACGGCGCCTACGAGCAGTACTTC; cdr3_aa: CASSPRDGAYEQYF
clone_size: few; d_call: TRBD1; j_call: TRBJ1-2; v_call: TRBV27; cdr3_nt: TGTGCCAGCAGTGCCTCGCAGGGGGAGCTTGCCTATGGCTACACCTTC; cdr3_aa: CASSASQGELAYGYTF
clone_size: few; d_call: TRBD1; j_call: TRBJ2-7; v_call: TRBV6-5; cdr3_nt: TGTGCCAGCAGCACAGGGGGCAGCGGGGTCTCCTACGAGCAGTACTTC; cdr3_aa: CASSTGGSGVSYEQYF
clone_size: .; d_call: TRBD1; j_call: TRBJ1-6; v_call: TRBV15; cdr3_nt: TGTGCCACCAGCCGAGCGGGGACAGGGCGCCGGATCAATTCACCCCTCCACTTT; cdr3_aa: CATSRAGTGRRINSPLHF
clone_size: few; d_call: .; j_call: TRBJ1-3; v_call: TRBV6-1; cdr3_nt: TGTGCCAGCACTGCAGAAGTAATACCTGGAAACACCATATATTTT; cdr3_aa: CASTAEVIPGNTIYF
clone_size: .; d_call: .; j_call: TRBJ2-3; v_call: TRBV12-3/TRBV12-4; cdr3_nt: TGTGCCAGCAGTTTTCTGTCAGATACGCAGTATTTT; cdr3_aa: CASSFLSDTQYF
clone_size: .; d_call: .; j_call: TRBJ2-1; v_call: TRBV11-2; cdr3_nt: TGTGCCAGCAGCTTTGGCCCCTCCCGGGACCCACACAATGAGCAGTTCTTC; cdr3_aa: CASSFGPSRDPHNEQFF
clone_size: .; d_call: TRBD1; j_call: TRBJ1-2; v_call: TRBV6-2/TRBV6-3; cdr3_nt: TGTGCCAGCTTCGTTGGACAGGGGATAGATGGCTACACCTTC; cdr3_aa: CASFVGQGIDGYTF
clone_size: .; d_call: TRBD2; j_call: TRBJ2-3; v_call: TRBV11-2; cdr3_nt: TGTGCCAGCAGCCGGCACGGGGGGGCGTCTGATACGCAGTATTTT; cdr3_aa: CASSRHGGASDTQYF
clone_size: many; d_call: TRBD1; j_call: TRBJ2-7; v_call: TRBV6-1; cdr3_nt: TGTGCCAGCAAAGGGGACAGGGCACCTGGTTCCATCTACGAGCAGTACTTC; cdr3_aa: CASKGDRAPGSIYEQYF
clone_size: .; d_call: .; j_call: TRBJ2-5; v_call: TRBV7-6; cdr3_nt: TGTGCTAGCAGCTCTCCCGGGACCCTAGGATGGGAGACCCAGTACTTC; cdr3_aa: CASSSPGTLGWETQYF
clone_size: once; d_call: .; j_call: TRBJ1-6; v_call: TRBV6-5; cdr3_nt: TGTGCCAGCAGTTCCCCACAGGAGTGGCATTCACCCCTCCACTTT; cdr3_aa: CASSSPQEWHSPLHF
clone_size: few; d_call: .; j_call: TRBJ1-6; v_call: TRBV20-1; cdr3_nt: TGCAGTGCTAGAGCCCTGGGAGGGGCTAATAATTCACCCCTCCACTTT; cdr3_aa: CSARALGGANNSPLHF
clone_size: few; d_call: .; j_call: TRBJ2-6; v_call: TRBV18; cdr3_nt: TGTGCCAGCTCACCAGCTCCGGGACGTTTCTTTGTCAACGTCCTGACTTTC; cdr3_aa: CASSPAPGRFFVNVLTF
clone_size: .; d_call: .; j_call: TRBJ1-5; v_call: TRBV7-8; cdr3_nt: TGTGCCAGCAGCTTAGTATACCGACCCGAGGGAAGTCAGCCCCAGCATTTT; cdr3_aa: CASSLVYRPEGSQPQHF
clone_size: .; d_call: .; j_call: TRBJ2-5; v_call: TRBV7-7; cdr3_nt: TGTGCTAGCAGCCCACGGTGGCTGGATGAAGAGACCCAGTACTTC; cdr3_aa: CASSPRWLDEETQYF
clone_size: .; d_call: .; j_call: TRBJ1-1; v_call: TRBV27; cdr3_nt: TGTGCCAACAGGAAGGGGGGCTTGAACACTGAAGCTTTCTTT; cdr3_aa: CANRKGGLNTEAFF
clone_size: .; d_call: .; j_call: TRBJ1-3; v_call: TRBV13; cdr3_nt: TGTGCCAGCAGTTCAGGACAGCCAGCGGACACCATATATTTT; cdr3_aa: CASSSGQPADTIYF
clone_size: .; d_call: .; j_call: TRBJ1-1; v_call: TRBV29-1; cdr3_nt: TGCAGCGTTAGCGAGTTGAACACTGAAGCTTTCTTT; cdr3_aa: CSVSELNTEAFF
clone_size: few; d_call: .; j_call: TRBJ1-3; v_call: TRBV7-8; cdr3_nt: TGTGCCAGCACCCCCGTCGAGGGTGGAAACACCATATATTTT; cdr3_aa: CASTPVEGGNTIYF